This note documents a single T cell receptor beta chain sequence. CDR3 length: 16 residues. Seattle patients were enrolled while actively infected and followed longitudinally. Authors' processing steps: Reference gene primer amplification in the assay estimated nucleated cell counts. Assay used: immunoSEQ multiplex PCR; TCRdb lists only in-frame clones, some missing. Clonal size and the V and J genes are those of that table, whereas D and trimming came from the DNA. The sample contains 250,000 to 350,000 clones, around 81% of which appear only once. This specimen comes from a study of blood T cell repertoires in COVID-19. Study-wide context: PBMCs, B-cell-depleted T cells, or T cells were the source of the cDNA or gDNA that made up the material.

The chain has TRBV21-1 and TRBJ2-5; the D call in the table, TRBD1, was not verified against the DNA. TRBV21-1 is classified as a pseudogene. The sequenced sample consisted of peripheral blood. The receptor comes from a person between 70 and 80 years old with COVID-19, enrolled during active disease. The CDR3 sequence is CASTKGCDRGGETQYF. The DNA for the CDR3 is TGTGCCAGCACCAAAGGTTGCGACAGGGGGGGAGAGACCCAGTACTTC.